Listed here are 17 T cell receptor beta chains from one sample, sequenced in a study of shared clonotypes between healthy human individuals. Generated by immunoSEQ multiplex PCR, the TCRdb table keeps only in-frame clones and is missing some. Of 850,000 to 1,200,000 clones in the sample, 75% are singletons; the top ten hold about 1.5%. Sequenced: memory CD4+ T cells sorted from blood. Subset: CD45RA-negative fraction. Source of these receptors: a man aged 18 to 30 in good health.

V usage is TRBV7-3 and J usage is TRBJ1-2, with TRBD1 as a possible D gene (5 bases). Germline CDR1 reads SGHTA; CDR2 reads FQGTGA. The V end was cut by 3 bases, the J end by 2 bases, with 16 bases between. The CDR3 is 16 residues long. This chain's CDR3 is CASSLSGATANYGYTF. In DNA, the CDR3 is TGTGCCAGCAGCTTGTCCGGGGCCACGGCGAACTATGGCTACACCTTC.

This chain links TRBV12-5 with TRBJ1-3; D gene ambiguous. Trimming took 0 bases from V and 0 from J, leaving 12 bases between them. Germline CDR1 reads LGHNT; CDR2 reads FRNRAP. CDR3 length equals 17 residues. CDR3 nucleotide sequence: TGTGCTAGTGGTTTGGTTGGTTTTGGGAACTCTGGAAACACCATATATTTT. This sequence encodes CASGLVGFGNSGNTIYF.

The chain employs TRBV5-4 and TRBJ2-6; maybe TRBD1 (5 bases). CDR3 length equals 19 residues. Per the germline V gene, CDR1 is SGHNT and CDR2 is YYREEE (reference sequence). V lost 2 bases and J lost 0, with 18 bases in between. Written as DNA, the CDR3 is TGTGCCAGCAGCTTCCCGCAGGGTTGGACCCGCTCTGGGGCCAACGTCCTGACTTTC. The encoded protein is CASSFPQGWTRSGANVLTF.

In DNA, the CDR3 is TGTGCCAGTAGTTTGACAGGGGCAGGAAATCAGCCCCAGCATTTT. Translating gives CASSLTGAGNQPQHF. The chain combines TRBV19 with TRBJ1-5; 8 bases fit TRBD1. Germline loops: CDR1 LNHDA, CDR2 SQIVND (reference sequence). The V and J ends lost 5 bases and 4 bases, in that order; junction bases with no gene match: 7. The CDR3 totals 15 residues.

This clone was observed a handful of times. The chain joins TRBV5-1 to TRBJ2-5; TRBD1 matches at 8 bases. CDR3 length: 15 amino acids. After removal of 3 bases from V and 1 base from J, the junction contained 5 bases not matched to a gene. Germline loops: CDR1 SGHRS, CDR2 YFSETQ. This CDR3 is CASSSGQGSQETQYF. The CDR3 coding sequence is TGCGCCAGCAGCTCCGGACAGGGATCCCAAGAGACCCAGTACTTC.

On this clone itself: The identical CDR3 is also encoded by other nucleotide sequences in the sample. CDR3 in amino acids: CASSLRTGDSPLHF. In DNA form, the CDR3 reads TGTGCCAGCAGTCTTCGAACAGGGGATTCACCCCTCCACTTT. The chain uses TRBV27 and TRBJ1-6; 7 nucleotides match TRBD1. Germline lookup yields CDR1 MNHEY and CDR2 SMNVEV (reference sequence). J gave up 8 bases and V 5 bases, and 6 bases lay outside the gene matches. CDR3 length: 14 residues.

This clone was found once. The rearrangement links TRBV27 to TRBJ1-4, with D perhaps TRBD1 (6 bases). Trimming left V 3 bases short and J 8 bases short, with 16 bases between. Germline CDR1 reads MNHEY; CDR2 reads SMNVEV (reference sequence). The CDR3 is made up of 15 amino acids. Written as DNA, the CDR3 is TGTGCCAGCAGTTTTAGGGGGTGGGGAAGAGAAAAACTGTTTTTT. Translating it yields CASSFRGWGREKLFF.

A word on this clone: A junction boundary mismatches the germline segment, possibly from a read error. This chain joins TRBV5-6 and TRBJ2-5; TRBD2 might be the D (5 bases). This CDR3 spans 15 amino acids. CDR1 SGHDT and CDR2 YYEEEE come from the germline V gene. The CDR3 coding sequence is TGTGCCAGCAACTTGGGAGTAGGGAATCAAGAGACCCAGTACTTC. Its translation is CASNLGVGNQETQYF.

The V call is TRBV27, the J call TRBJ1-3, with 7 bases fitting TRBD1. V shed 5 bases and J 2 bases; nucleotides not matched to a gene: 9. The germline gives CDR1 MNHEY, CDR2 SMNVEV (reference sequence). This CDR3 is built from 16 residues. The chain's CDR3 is CASSRGRGLPGNTIYF. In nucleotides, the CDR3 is TGTGCCAGCAGTCGGGGGAGGGGGCTACCTGGAAACACCATATATTTT.

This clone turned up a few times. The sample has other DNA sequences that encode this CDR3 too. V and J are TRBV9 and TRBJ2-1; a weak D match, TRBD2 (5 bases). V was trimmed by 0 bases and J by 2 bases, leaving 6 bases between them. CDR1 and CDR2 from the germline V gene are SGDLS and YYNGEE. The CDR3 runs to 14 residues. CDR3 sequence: CASSVDGAYNEQFF. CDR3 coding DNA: TGTGCCAGCAGCGTAGACGGGGCCTACAATGAGCAGTTCTTC.

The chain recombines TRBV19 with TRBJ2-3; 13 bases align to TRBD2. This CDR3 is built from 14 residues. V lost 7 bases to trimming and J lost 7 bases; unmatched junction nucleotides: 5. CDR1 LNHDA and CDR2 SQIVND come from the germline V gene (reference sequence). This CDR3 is CASTPGLAGHTQYF. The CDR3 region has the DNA TGTGCCAGTACCCCGGGACTAGCGGGACATACGCAGTATTTT.

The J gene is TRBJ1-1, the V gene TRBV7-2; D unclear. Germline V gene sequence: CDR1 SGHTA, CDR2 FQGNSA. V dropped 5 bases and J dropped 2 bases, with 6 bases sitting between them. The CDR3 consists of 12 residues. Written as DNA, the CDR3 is TGTGCCAGCAGCAGAGTTAACACTGAAGCTTTCTTT. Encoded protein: CASSRVNTEAFF.

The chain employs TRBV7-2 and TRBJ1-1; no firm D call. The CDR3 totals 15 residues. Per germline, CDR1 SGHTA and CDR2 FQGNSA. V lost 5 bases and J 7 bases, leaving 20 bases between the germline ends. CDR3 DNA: TGTGCCAGCAGCCAGACGTGGGCAGGCGGAAGTGAAGCTTTCTTT. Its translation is CASSQTWAGGSEAFF.

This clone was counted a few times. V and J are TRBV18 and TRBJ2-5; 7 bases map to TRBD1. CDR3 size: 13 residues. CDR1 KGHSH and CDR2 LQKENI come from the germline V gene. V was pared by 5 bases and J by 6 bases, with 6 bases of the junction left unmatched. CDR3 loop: CASSTGQAQTQYF. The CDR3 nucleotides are TGTGCCAGCTCAACCGGACAGGCCCAGACCCAGTACTTC.

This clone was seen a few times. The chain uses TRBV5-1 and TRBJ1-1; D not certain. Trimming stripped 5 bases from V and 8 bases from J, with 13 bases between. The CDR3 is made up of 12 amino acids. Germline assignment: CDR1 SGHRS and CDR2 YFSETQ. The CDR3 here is CASRGLGGEAFF. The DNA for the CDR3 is TGCGCCAGCAGGGGTCTTGGAGGCGAAGCTTTCTTT.

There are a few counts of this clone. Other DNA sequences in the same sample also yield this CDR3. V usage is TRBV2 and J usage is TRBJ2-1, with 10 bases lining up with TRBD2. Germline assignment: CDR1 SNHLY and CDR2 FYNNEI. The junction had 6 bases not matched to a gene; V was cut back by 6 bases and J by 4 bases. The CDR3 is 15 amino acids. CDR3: CASRRTSGLYNEQFF. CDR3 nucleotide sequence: TGTGCCAGCAGGAGGACTAGCGGATTGTACAATGAGCAGTTCTTC.

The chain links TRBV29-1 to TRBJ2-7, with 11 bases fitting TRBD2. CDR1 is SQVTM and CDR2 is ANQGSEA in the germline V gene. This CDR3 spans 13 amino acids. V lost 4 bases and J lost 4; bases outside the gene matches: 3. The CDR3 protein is CSVVASGRYEQYF. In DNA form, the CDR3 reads TGCAGCGTTGTGGCTAGCGGGAGGTACGAGCAGTACTTC.